This entry lists 26 T cell receptor beta chains sequenced from one sample in a study of cytomegalovirus exposure and HLA in healthy donors. In the PCR, 60 Vbeta and 13 Jbeta primers were used. Measured with immunoSEQ multiplex PCR; TCRdb has only the in-frame clones, and not every one. The sample includes about 110,000 clones, around 73% of them seen just once. The specimen sequenced was PBMCs. All receptors come from a man aged 35 to 55 in good health and CMV-seronegative.

The rearrangement links TRBV5-4 to TRBJ1-2, with D maybe TRBD1 (5 bases). Per the germline V gene, CDR1 is SGHNT and CDR2 is YYREEE (reference sequence). CDR3 length equals 15 residues. Between the trimmed V and J ends, which lost 4 bases and 0 bases, there was a span of 13 bases. CDR3 coding DNA: TGTGCCAGCAGCGTATCCGGGGGAGCTAACTATGGCTACACCTTC. Its protein product is CASSVSGGANYGYTF.

The CDR3 sequence: CASSSGTGGSEKLFF. The CDR3 coding sequence is TGCGCCAGCAGCTCCGGGACAGGGGGCTCTGAAAAACTGTTTTTT. The chain combines TRBV5-1 with TRBJ1-4; TRBD1 matches 12 bases. The junction had 4 bases not matched to a gene; V was cut back by 3 bases and J by 7 bases. The CDR3 covers 15 residues. Germline V gives CDR1 SGHRS, CDR2 YFSETQ.

The chain combines TRBV11-2 with TRBJ1-3, with unresolved D. Trimming left V 6 bases short and J 0 bases short, with 3 bases between. Germline-derived CDR1 and CDR2 are SGHAT and FQNNGV. CDR3 length: 12 amino acids. CDR3 in DNA: TGTGCCAGCAGGGCCTCTGGAAACACCATATATTTT. This codes for CASRASGNTIYF.

The chain joins TRBV4-3 to TRBJ2-1; maybe TRBD2 (5 bases). Germline assignment: CDR1 LGHNA and CDR2 YSLEER. Trimming cost V 1 base and J 0 bases, with 7 bases left between them. The CDR3 runs to 15 residues. The CDR3 DNA is TGCGCCAGCAGCCAAGTTGGGAGCTCCTACAATGAGCAGTTCTTC. Translating it yields CASSQVGSSYNEQFF.

The rearrangement joins TRBV5-4 to TRBJ2-5; 11 nucleotides match TRBD2. Looked up from germline, CDR1 is SGHNT and CDR2 is YYREEE (reference sequence). The CDR3 loop spans 16 amino acids. Trimming took 2 bases from V and 6 from J; bases not matched to a gene: 9. The CDR3 coding sequence is TGTGCCAGCAGCTTAGGGTCTAGCGGGGGGCGGAAGACCCAGTACTTC. It is translated as CASSLGSSGGRKTQYF.

This clone is a singleton in its sample. J is TRBJ1-2 and V is TRBV13, with TRBD1 identical over 9 bases. The CDR3 is 14 residues long. With V trimmed by 5 bases and J by 3 bases, 4 bases remained unmatched. Germline CDR1 is PRHDT and CDR2 is FYEKMQ (reference sequence). The CDR3 loop is CASSPGQGYYGYTF. The CDR3 nucleotides are TGTGCCAGCAGCCCGGGACAGGGCTACTATGGCTACACCTTC.

This sequence joins TRBV6-5 and TRBJ1-1, with 8 positions matching TRBD1. The V segment lost 6 bases and the J segment 4 bases; nucleotides outside the gene matches: 7. The germline V gene encodes CDR1 MNHEY and CDR2 SVGAGI. This CDR3 is built from 14 residues. In DNA form, the CDR3 reads TGTGCCAGCAGGACAGGTCAGGGGGCCACTGAAGCTTTCTTT. Protein sequence: CASRTGQGATEAFF.

CDR3 amino acids: CASTWLAGNTGELFF. CDR3 DNA sequence: TGTGCCAGTACTTGGTTAGCGGGGAACACCGGGGAGCTGTTTTTT. V gene TRBV19 combines with J gene TRBJ2-2, with 7 bases fitting TRBD2. The V and J ends lost 7 bases and 1 base, in that order; junction bases with no gene match: 6. The germline V gene encodes CDR1 LNHDA and CDR2 SQIVND (reference sequence). The CDR3 has 15 amino acids. Full variable domain (remainder filled in from reference TRBV19 and TRBJ2-2): DGGITQSPKYLFRKEGQNVTLSCEQNLNHDAMYWYRQDPGQGLRLIYYSQIVNDFQKGDIAEGYSVSREKKESFPLTVTSAQKNPTAFYLCASTWLAGNTGELFFGEGSRLTVL.

The rearrangement joins TRBV19 to TRBJ1-5; D gene ambiguous. Trimming cost V 5 bases and J 5 bases, with 16 bases left between them. CDR3 length equals 15 residues. Germline values: CDR1 LNHDA, CDR2 SQIVND (reference sequence). The CDR3 region has the DNA TGTGCCAGTAGTTTTCAACAGAGTAACCATCAGCCCCAGCATTTT. This sequence encodes CASSFQQSNHQPQHF.

This clone was counted only a few times. The rearrangement links TRBV9 to TRBJ2-2; maybe TRBD2 (6 bases). V gave up 3 bases and J gave up 7 bases, with 25 bases separating them. There are 18 residues in the CDR3. CDR1 and CDR2 from the germline V gene are SGDLS and YYNGEE. CDR3 nucleotide sequence: TGTGCCAGCAGCGGGAGGGACGGACGGAGGGACGGTGGCGGGGAGCTGTTTTTT. It translates to CASSGRDGRRDGGGELFF. The full variable domain, completed using reference TRBV9 and TRBJ2-2, is DSGVTQTPKHLITATGQRVTLRCSPRSGDLSVYWYQQSLDQGLQFLIQYYNGEERAKGNILERFSAQQFPDLHSELNLSSLELGDSALYFCASSGRDGRRDGGGELFFGEGSRLTVL.

To note about this clone: One junction end does not reproduce the germline sequence, and a read error may be involved. The chain combines TRBV7-9 with TRBJ2-7, with 9 bases aligning to TRBD1. Germline V CDR1 and CDR2: SEHNR, FQNEAQ (reference sequence). The CDR3 covers 16 residues. The CDR3 sequence: CSSSPARDRVFYEQYF. CDR3 nucleotide sequence: TGTTCCAGCAGCCCAGCCCGGGACAGGGTTTTCTACGAGCAGTACTTC.

The chain couples TRBV28 to TRBJ2-3, with D possibly matching TRBD1 (5 bases). The germline V gene has CDR1 MDHEN and CDR2 SYDVKM. The ends were cut back, 6 bases at V and 2 bases at J, with 15 bases in the middle. This CDR3 has 15 residues. The CDR3 loop reads CASRTPGYPTDTQYF. In DNA, the CDR3 is TGTGCCAGCAGGACGCCAGGGTACCCCACAGATACGCAGTATTTT. The full variable domain, rest sourced from reference TRBV28 and TRBJ2-3, is DVKVTQSSRYLVKRTGEKVFLECVQDMDHENMFWYRQDPGLGLRLIYFSYDVKMKEKGDIPEGYSVSREKKERFSLILESASTNQTSMYLCASRTPGYPTDTQYFGPGTRLTVL.

The gene calls are TRBV6-1 and TRBJ1-2; D may be TRBD1 (6 bases). The germline CDR1 and CDR2 sequences are MNHNS and SASEGT. Trimming stripped 2 bases from V and 2 bases from J, with 6 bases between. The CDR3 is 13 residues long. CDR3 DNA: TGTGCCAGCAGTGAAAGGGGGAACTATGGCTACACCTTC. This translates into CASSERGNYGYTF.

The CDR3 region is CASSLSGGYEQYF. In nucleotides, the CDR3 is TGTGCCAGCAGCCTCAGCGGGGGCTACGAGCAGTACTTC. V usage is TRBV4-2 and J usage is TRBJ2-7; 8 positions agree with TRBD2. The germline CDR1 and CDR2 sequences are LGHNA and YNFKEQ. V shed 4 bases, J shed 3 bases, and the junction held 2 bases outside the gene matches. There are 13 residues in the CDR3.

The chain employs TRBV11-3 and TRBJ1-1; D unresolved. V was pared by 1 base and J by 11 bases, with 14 bases between. CDR3 length: 13 residues. The germline V gene has CDR1 SGHNT and CDR2 YENEEA. The CDR3: CASSLGPRGEAFF. CDR3 coding DNA: TGTGCCAGCAGCTTAGGGCCACGCGGTGAGGCTTTCTTT.

The chain joins TRBV4-3 to TRBJ2-7; 9 nucleotides align to TRBD1. Trimming cost V 0 bases and J 3 bases; bases outside gene matches: 6. The CDR3 totals 16 residues. Germline lookup yields CDR1 LGHNA and CDR2 YSLEER. CDR3 in amino acids: CASSQDSGQGSYEQYF. The DNA for the CDR3 is TGCGCCAGCAGCCAAGATTCGGGACAGGGAAGCTACGAGCAGTACTTC.

The rearrangement links TRBV5-1 to TRBJ2-7, with D tentatively TRBD1 (6 bases). The CDR3 runs to 15 residues. V shed 3 bases and J shed 1 base, with 14 bases lying between them. CDR1 is SGHRS and CDR2 is YFSETQ in the germline V gene. DNA of the CDR3: TGCGCCAGCAGCTGGGGTGGGACACGATCCTACGAGCAGTACTTC. Amino acids: CASSWGGTRSYEQYF.

The V and J genes are TRBV5-1 and TRBJ2-7; D is possibly TRBD1 (6 bases). The CDR3 is 15 amino acids. Trimming stripped 0 bases from V and 2 bases from J, with 12 bases between. Germline CDR1 reads SGHRS; CDR2 reads YFSETQ. CDR3 residues: CASSLGAGETYEQYF. The CDR3 coding sequence is TGCGCCAGCAGCTTGGGGGCAGGGGAGACCTACGAGCAGTACTTC. The full variable domain, rest sourced from reference TRBV5-1 and TRBJ2-7, is KAGVTQTPRYLIKTRGQQVTLSCSPISGHRSVSWYQQTPGQGLQFLFEYFSETQRNKGNFPGRFSGRQFSNSRSEMNVSTLELGDSALYLCASSLGAGETYEQYFGPGTRLTVT.

This sequence joins TRBV6-1 and TRBJ1-2, with D possibly matching TRBD1 (6 bases). V dropped 7 bases and J dropped 2 bases, with 11 bases sitting between them. Per the germline V gene, CDR1 is MNHNS and CDR2 is SASEGT. This CDR3 contains 13 residues. CDR3 region: CASTETGNYGYTF. In DNA, the CDR3 is TGTGCCAGCACTGAGACAGGCAACTATGGCTACACCTTC.

This rearrangement joins TRBV10-3 to TRBJ1-6; TRBD1 agrees at 8 bases. This CDR3 is 15 amino acids long. Trimming removed 6 bases from V and 5 bases from J; junction bases left unmatched: 6. Germline values: CDR1 ENHRY, CDR2 SYGVKD. The CDR3 sequence: CAIRPGQANNSPLHF. CDR3 coding DNA: TGTGCCATCAGGCCGGGACAGGCTAATAATTCACCCCTCCACTTT.

Points on this clone: In the same sample, other DNA sequences code for this CDR3. The chain joins TRBV29-1 to TRBJ1-1; D is undetermined. Germline CDR1 and CDR2: SQVTM and ANQGSEA. The V gene lost 4 bases and the J gene lost 0 bases, with 6 bases spanning the gap. The CDR3 length is 12 residues. The DNA for the CDR3 is TGCAGCGTTGGTTACATGAACACTGAAGCTTTCTTT. This gives the protein CSVGYMNTEAFF.

The J gene is TRBJ2-3, the V gene TRBV19, with D uncertain. Germline V gene lookup returns CDR1 LNHDA and CDR2 SQIVND (reference sequence). The CDR3 runs to 15 residues. V lost 3 bases and J lost 0, with 10 bases in between. The CDR3 DNA sequence: TGTGCCAGTAGTATTTCGGGTCCTAGCACAGATACGCAGTATTTT. It codes for CASSISGPSTDTQYF.

The chain couples TRBV4-1 to TRBJ2-5; no firm D call. Germline V gene sequence: CDR1 MGHRA, CDR2 YSYEKL. The V end lost 0 bases, the J end lost 4 bases, and 9 bases lay between the germline ends. This CDR3 is 14 amino acids long. The DNA for the CDR3 is TGCGCCAGCAGCCAAGAGAGGCCCCCAGAGACCCAGTACTTC. The encoded protein is CASSQERPPETQYF.

The chain is built from TRBV30 and TRBJ2-3; TRBD2 aligns across 7 bases. CDR1 and CDR2 (germline): GTSNPN, SVGIG (reference sequence). This CDR3 is built from 16 residues. The J segment lost 4 bases and the V segment lost 4 bases, leaving 14 bases of the junction unmatched. As DNA, the CDR3 is TGTGCCTGGACCCCTTTTAAAGGAGGGAGGGCAGATACGCAGTATTTT. Its protein is CAWTPFKGGRADTQYF.

The chain couples TRBV5-4 to TRBJ1-2; D may be TRBD1 (5 bases). The germline CDR1 and CDR2 sequences are SGHNT and YYREEE (reference sequence). CDR3 length equals 15 residues. Trimming took 0 bases from V and 5 from J, leaving 14 bases between them. The CDR3 DNA reads as TGTGCCAGCAGCTTGGAAGCTAGGCCAGGGTATGGCTACACCTTC. This codes for CASSLEARPGYGYTF. Based on the CDR3 plus reference TRBV5-4 and TRBJ1-2, the full variable domain is ETGVTQSPTHLIKTRGQQVTLRCSSQSGHNTVSWYQQALGQGPQFIFQYYREEENGRGNFPPRFSGLQFPNYSSELNVNALELDDSALYLCASSLEARPGYGYTFGSGTRLTVV.

In the case of this clone: The junction differs from germline at one of its ends, possibly a read error. The gene calls are TRBV4-1 and TRBJ1-2; TRBD1 matches at 8 bases. Germline V CDR1 and CDR2: MGHRA, YSYEKL. CDR3 length equals 13 residues. The CDR3 DNA follows: TGCGCCAGCAGCCACGGACAGGGTTATGGCTACCCCTTC. Its translation: CASSHGQGYGYPF.